What follows are 8 T cell receptor beta chains derived from one specimen sequenced in a study of blood T cell repertoires in COVID-19. The assay was immunoSEQ multiplex PCR, and TCRdb's table has in-frame clones only and misses some. The sample lists some 50,000 clones; about 79% were seen once. The sample consisted of peripheral blood. The receptors originated from a human donor in a cohort sampled during active COVID-19.

The chain carries TRBV6-5 and TRBJ1-3; the match to TRBD1 covers 7 bases. This CDR3 has 15 amino acids. CDR1 is MNHEY and CDR2 is SVGAGI in the germline V gene. Unmatched junction bases numbered 3, after V lost 0 bases and J lost 4 bases. For the CDR3, the DNA is TGTGCCAGCAGTTACTCCCGGGACAGAGGAAACACCATATATTTT. Translating gives CASSYSRDRGNTIYF.

This clone was seen a single time. The chain has TRBV5-4 and TRBJ1-2, with 7 bases aligning to TRBD1. Germline lookup yields CDR1 SGHNT and CDR2 YYREEE (reference sequence). The J segment lost 5 bases and the V segment lost 3 bases, leaving 7 bases of the junction unmatched. The CDR3 is 14 amino acids. The CDR3: CASSSSGTDYGYTF. CDR3 DNA sequence: TGTGCCAGCAGCTCCTCCGGGACAGATTATGGCTACACCTTC.

The chain combines TRBV28 with TRBJ1-2; 9 positions agree with TRBD1. This CDR3 has 13 residues. V was clipped by 8 bases and J by 8 bases; unmatched bases: 9. Germline assignment: CDR1 MDHEN and CDR2 SYDVKM. In DNA form, the CDR3 reads TGTGCCAGCGTTTTACAGGGGGCTGGGGGCTACACCTTC. It specifies CASVLQGAGGYTF.

This chain uses TRBV12-3 or TRBV12-4 with TRBJ2-2; D may be TRBD2 (5 bases). Deletions cut 2 bases from V and 6 bases from J, with 7 bases between. This CDR3 is built from 13 residues. In nucleotides, the CDR3 is TGTGCCAGCAGTTTACGGGATCCCGGGGAGCTGTTTTTT. Amino acids: CASSLRDPGELFF.

V is TRBV12-3 or TRBV12-4 and J is TRBJ1-1; no reliable D call. CDR3 length: 11 amino acids. V was cut by 5 bases and J by 7 bases, with 8 bases left in between. The CDR3: CASSQIIEAFF. CDR3 coding DNA: TGTGCCAGCAGTCAGATTATTGAAGCTTTCTTT.

This clone is termed medium-sized (0.01 to 0.1%). V is TRBV5-4 and J is TRBJ1-2; D is possibly TRBD1 (5 bases). CDR1 SGHNT and CDR2 YYREEE come from the germline V gene (reference sequence). There are 15 residues in the CDR3. V was clipped by 4 bases and J by 4 bases, with 17 bases between them. CDR3 residues: CASSRTRDSSYGYTF. CDR3 DNA sequence: TGTGCCAGCAGCCGGACACGCGACTCAAGCTATGGCTACACCTTC.

V and J are TRBV7-9 and TRBJ1-6, with D possibly being TRBD1 (6 bases). The CDR3 length is 19 residues. Trimming left V 4 bases short and J 0 bases short, with 19 bases between. Per the germline V gene, CDR1 is SEHNR and CDR2 is FQNEAQ (reference sequence). Here the CDR3 DNA reads TGTGCCAGCAGCTCCCCCTGGACAGACAAGAGCTCCTATAATTCACCCCTCCACTTT. It encodes CASSSPWTDKSSYNSPLHF.

The chain links TRBV28 to TRBJ1-3; TRBD1 matches at 10 bases. The CDR3 sequence is 14 residues long. Germline V lookup: CDR1 MDHEN, CDR2 SYDVKM. Unmatched junction bases numbered 5, after V lost 5 bases and J lost 7 bases. The CDR3 loop is CASSLGQGGNTIYF. The CDR3 nucleotides are TGTGCCAGCAGTCTCGGACAGGGGGGGAACACCATATATTTT.